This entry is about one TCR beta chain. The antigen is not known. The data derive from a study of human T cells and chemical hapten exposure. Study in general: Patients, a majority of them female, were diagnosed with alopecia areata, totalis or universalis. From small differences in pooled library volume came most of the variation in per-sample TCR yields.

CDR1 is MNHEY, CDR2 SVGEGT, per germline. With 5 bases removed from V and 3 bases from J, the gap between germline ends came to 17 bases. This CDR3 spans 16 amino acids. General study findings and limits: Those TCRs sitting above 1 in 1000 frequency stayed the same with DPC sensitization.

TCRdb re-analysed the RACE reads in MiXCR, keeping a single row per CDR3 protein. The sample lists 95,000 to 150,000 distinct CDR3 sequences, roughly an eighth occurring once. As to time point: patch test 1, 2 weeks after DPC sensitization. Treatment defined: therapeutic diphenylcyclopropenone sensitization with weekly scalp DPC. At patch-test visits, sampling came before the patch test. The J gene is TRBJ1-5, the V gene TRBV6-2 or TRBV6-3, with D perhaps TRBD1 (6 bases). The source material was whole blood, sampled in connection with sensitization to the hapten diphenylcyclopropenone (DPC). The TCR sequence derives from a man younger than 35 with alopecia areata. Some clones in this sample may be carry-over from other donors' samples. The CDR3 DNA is TGTGCCAGCAGTCTCGAAGGGGGGTTTCTCAATCAGCCCCAGCATTTT. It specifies CASSLEGGFLNQPQHF.